This T cell receptor beta chain was sequenced in a study of shared clonotypes between healthy human individuals. General study points: Generally, naive subsets came out with larger estimated richness than memory subsets. The four-donor shared clonotypes exceeded non-shared clonotypes in generation probability, with non-shared ones scoring lower.

The V and J ends lost 0 bases and 7 bases, in that order; junction bases with no gene match: 7. The length of the CDR3 is 16 residues. Germline V CDR1 and CDR2: LGHNA, YNFKEQ. As for this clone: The antigen remains undetermined.

The donors, healthy adults who were HIV-negative, had experienced no recent acute infections or vaccinations. Measured with immunoSEQ multiplex PCR; TCRdb has only the in-frame clones, and not every one. The data contain about 1.4 million clones, roughly 96% of them seen just once; the ten biggest clones take up approximately 1%. The rearrangement joins TRBV4-2 to TRBJ2-1; 9 positions agree with TRBD2. This receptor was identified in a young man in good health. Specimen: naive CD4+ T cells sorted from blood. Subset defined: CD45RA+ positively selected. CDR3 protein: CASSQEPSGNGNEQFF. CDR3 coding DNA: TGTGCCAGCAGCCAAGAACCTAGCGGGAATGGTAATGAGCAGTTCTTC.